Below, one T cell receptor (beta chain) is given with its context. The antigen this receptor binds is unknown. Per-base quality was not reported, and no clone a single base away is much larger than it. This sample stems from a study of blood T cell repertoires in COVID-19 (dated by TCRdb to the early 2020s). Describing the broader study: Samples from collaborators originated in the United States, Italy and Spain and spanned both the acute and convalescent phases of COVID-19. The prospective study material was composed of cDNA or gDNA derived from T cells, B-cell-depleted T cells, or PBMCs. Subjects who had been exposed to COVID-19, were actively infected with it, or had recovered from it provided the deeply sampled blood TCRbeta repertoires that made up the dataset. The repertoires were made available in a free public database intended to serve as a resource for research on the immune response to SARS-CoV-2. The samples were drawn from two sources: the first 160 participants of the ongoing ImmuneRACE study, and 1,000 to 1,500 subjects contributed by 6 global collaborators. The sample metadata nearly always contained a de-identified subject ID, COVID-19 status, age in years and sex. Where HLA class I and class II types were available, the types were taken from metadata supplied by the sample provider, not from assay-based typing. Broad study findings and their caveats: The quantity of clinical and demographic metadata differed by source and by participant and was supplied without curation.

The immunoSEQ Assay, a bias-controlled multiplex PCR, was used to amplify TCRbeta CDR3 regions from genomic DNA. In the authors' own workflow: The number of nucleated cells in each sample was estimated by amplification of reference gene primers within the assay. To quantify the absolute abundance of each unique TCRbeta CDR3 rearrangement, sequence reads were collapsed and filtered. Productive Simpson clonality was computed per sample as the square root of Simpson's diversity index over productive rearrangements. This is the immuneACCESS table as TCRdb keeps it, with only in-frame sequences that have V and J called. A part of the clones is gone; compared with another copy, unresolved V genes explain less than half, and the rest is unexplained. V and J calls and clone size are as listed in that table; D and trimming were resolved from the DNA. The sample yields about 170,000 clones; over 75% were counted once. Approximately 7% of the sample belongs to the ten largest clones.

Measured from the cysteine to the phenylalanine, the CDR3 is 13 residues long. Only the CDR3 DNA is retained, 39 bases long and in frame from the first base. From V the trimming removes 6 bases and from J it removes 4 bases, while the gene matches leave 5 bases of the junction unaccounted for. CDR1 MNHEY and CDR2 SVGEGT were looked up in the germline V gene. In Seattle, one collaborating source enrolled patients while the infection was active and tracked those patients longitudinally over the course of disease. Whole blood was collected in K2EDTA tubes by collaborating institutions according to the institutions' own protocols. Collaborator samples were shipped for TCRbeta analysis as frozen whole blood, isolated PBMCs, or DNA extracted from either sample type.

This clonotype was sampled from a man at least 80 years old with COVID-19, enrolled during active disease. The chain links TRBV6-2 or TRBV6-3 with TRBJ2-5; 7 central nucleotides agree with TRBD1. The sample taken for sequencing was peripheral blood. The base sequence is TGTGCCAGCAGCAACAGGGGTAGAGAGACCCAGTACTTC. The encoded protein is CASSNRGRETQYF.